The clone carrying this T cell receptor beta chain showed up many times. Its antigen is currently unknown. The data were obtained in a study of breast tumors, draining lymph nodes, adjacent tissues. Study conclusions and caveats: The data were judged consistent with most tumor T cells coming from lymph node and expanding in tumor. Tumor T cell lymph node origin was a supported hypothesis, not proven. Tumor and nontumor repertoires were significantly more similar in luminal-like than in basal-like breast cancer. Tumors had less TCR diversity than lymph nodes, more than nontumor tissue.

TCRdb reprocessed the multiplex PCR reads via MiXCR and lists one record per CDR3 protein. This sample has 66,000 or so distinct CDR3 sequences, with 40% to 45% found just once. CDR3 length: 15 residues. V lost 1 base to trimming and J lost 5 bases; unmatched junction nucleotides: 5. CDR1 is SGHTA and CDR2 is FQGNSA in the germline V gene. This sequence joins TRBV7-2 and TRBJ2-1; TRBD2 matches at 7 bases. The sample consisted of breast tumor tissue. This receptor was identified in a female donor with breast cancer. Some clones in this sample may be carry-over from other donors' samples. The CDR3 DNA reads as TGTGCCAGCAGCTTAGAGGGGACTACCCACAATGAGCAGTTCTTC. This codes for CASSLEGTTHNEQFF.